Below are 16 T cell receptor beta chains sequenced from a single sample in a study of beta chain features in type 1 diabetes. Expressed TCRB transcripts were sequenced because the entire RNA isolate underwent reverse transcription. The repertoire was sequenced with immunoSEQ multiplex PCR; TCRdb's copy has only in-frame clones and lacks some. The top ten hold under 0.02% of the sample, which has over 350,000 clones, approximately 16% seen once. Sequenced sample: naive CD4+ T cells from blood. All receptors derive from a woman aged 18-29 years in good health.

The chain is built from TRBV10-2 and TRBJ2-7, with 11 bases matching TRBD2. The J call could be wrong; TRBJ2-5 is a better fit for the DNA end. Germline-derived CDR1 and CDR2 are WSHSY and SAAADI. The CDR3 is made up of 14 amino acids. CDR3 sequence reads: CASRDTGTSGTQYF. CDR3 nucleotide sequence: TGCGCCAGCAGAGATACCGGGACTAGCGGGACCCAGTACTTC.

The chain joins TRBV30 to TRBJ1-1; D gene ambiguous. The CDR3 totals 13 residues. The germline V gene has CDR1 GTSNPN and CDR2 SVGIG (reference sequence). Trimming removed 1 base from V and 1 base from J, with 7 bases in between. The CDR3 region has the DNA TGTGCCTGGAGTGAACATCAGAACACTGAAGCTTTCTTT. This sequence encodes CAWSEHQNTEAFF.

This clone has just a few counts. V is TRBV6-5 and J is TRBJ2-7, with D unresolved. Trimming pared 5 bases from V and 1 base from J, leaving 9 bases between. Germline CDR1 is MNHEY and CDR2 is SVGAGI. The CDR3 runs 13 residues. In DNA form, the CDR3 reads TGTGCCAGCAGTCCCGGTGAATCCTACGAGCAGTACTTC. Its translation is CASSPGESYEQYF.

The rearrangement joins TRBV5-1 to TRBJ2-7; a possible D gene is TRBD1 (6 bases). The CDR3 is 16 residues long. The V end lost 4 bases, the J end lost 2 bases, and 19 bases lay between the germline ends. Per the germline V gene, CDR1 is SGHRS and CDR2 is YFSETQ. CDR3 in amino acids: CASSANSGAQTYEQYF. The DNA of the CDR3 is TGCGCCAGCAGCGCAAATTCAGGGGCCCAGACCTACGAGCAGTACTTC.

This clone has only a few counts. V and J are TRBV29-1 and TRBJ2-4; D unclear. The germline gives CDR1 SQVTM, CDR2 ANQGSEA. The V end lost 4 bases, the J end lost 8 bases, and 6 bases lay between the germline ends. The CDR3 has 10 amino acids. CDR3 sequence reads: CSVARDIQYF. The CDR3 region has the DNA TGCAGCGTTGCCCGGGACATTCAGTACTTC.

This rearrangement joins TRBV16 to TRBJ1-2; D remains unclear. The V gene lost 0 bases and the J gene lost 4 bases, with 6 bases spanning the gap. The germline CDR1 and CDR2 sequences are KGHSY and FQNENV. CDR3 size: 13 residues. CDR3 amino acids: CASSQSTVYGYTF. Here the CDR3 DNA reads TGTGCCAGCAGCCAATCCACAGTCTATGGCTACACCTTC.

This clone has a handful of counts. This sequence joins TRBV19 and TRBJ2-7, with TRBD2 identical over 8 bases. Germline V gene data show CDR1 as LNHDA and CDR2 as SQIVND (reference sequence). The CDR3 contains 13 residues. V gave up 3 bases and J gave up 4 bases; unmatched junction bases: 2. The CDR3 region has the DNA TGTGCCAGTAGTATGCGGGAGGTTTACGAGCAGTACTTC. This translates into CASSMREVYEQYF. The complete variable domain, with remaining parts taken from reference TRBV19 and TRBJ2-7, reads DGGITQSPKYLFRKEGQNVTLSCEQNLNHDAMYWYRQDPGQGLRLIYYSQIVNDFQKGDIAEGYSVSREKKESFPLTVTSAQKNPTAFYLCASSMREVYEQYFGPGTRLTVT.

This clone has more than one count but fewer than ten. The same CDR3 arises from other DNA sequences in this sample as well. V gene TRBV7-9 combines with J gene TRBJ1-5; 8 positions agree with TRBD1. V shed 3 bases and J 0 bases; nucleotides not matched to a gene: 1. This CDR3 has 15 amino acids. CDR1 SEHNR and CDR2 FQNEAQ come from the germline V gene (reference sequence). This CDR3 is CASSLGQASNQPQHF. As DNA, the CDR3 is TGTGCCAGCAGCTTGGGACAGGCTAGCAATCAGCCCCAGCATTTT.

This chain joins TRBV29-1 and TRBJ2-1; possible D gene TRBD1, 5 bases. The germline V and J ends were trimmed by 4 bases and 8 bases, with 12 bases remaining between them. Germline assignment: CDR1 SQVTM and CDR2 ANQGSEA. The CDR3 consists of 12 residues. In DNA form, the CDR3 reads TGCAGCGTTGGAAAGAAAGGGGATGAGCAGTTCTTC. It specifies CSVGKKGDEQFF.

This clone was found a few times. The genes are TRBV11-2 and TRBJ2-5; tentative D call: TRBD2 (7 bases). The V gene's germline CDR1 is SGHAT and CDR2 FQNNGV. The CDR3 is made up of 14 amino acids. Trimming removed 5 bases at V and 5 bases at J, with 15 bases between. Here the CDR3 reads CASSLTRGGETQYF. CDR3 nucleotides: TGTGCCAGCAGCCTGACCAGGGGAGGGGAGACCCAGTACTTC. Full variable domain (rest looked up from reference TRBV11-2 and TRBJ2-5): EAGVAQSPRYKIIEKRQSVAFWCNPISGHATLYWYQQILGQGPKLLIQFQNNGVVDDSQLPKDRFSAERLKGVDSTLKIQPAKLEDSAVYLCASSLTRGGETQYFGPGTRLLVL.

This clone has just a few counts. The chain has TRBV28 and TRBJ2-1; tentatively, D is TRBD1 (6 bases). The CDR3 covers 15 residues. Germline lookup yields CDR1 MDHEN and CDR2 SYDVKM. V lost 6 bases to trimming and J lost 6 bases, with 18 bases between them. The CDR3 sequence is CASRGSGGFVNEQFF. CDR3 bases: TGTGCCAGCAGGGGGTCTGGGGGCTTCGTCAATGAGCAGTTCTTC. The full variable domain, with the rest looked up from reference TRBV28 and TRBJ2-1, is DVKVTQSSRYLVKRTGEKVFLECVQDMDHENMFWYRQDPGLGLRLIYFSYDVKMKEKGDIPEGYSVSREKKERFSLILESASTNQTSMYLCASRGSGGFVNEQFFGPGTRLTVL.

The chain is built from TRBV29-1 and TRBJ2-7; weak D call: TRBD1 (5 bases). The CDR3 length is 13 residues. In germline, CDR1 is SQVTM, CDR2 ANQGSEA. The ends were cut back, 7 bases at V and 0 bases at J, with 13 bases in the middle. In DNA, the CDR3 is TGCAGCGCCTCGACAGAGATCTCCTACGAGCAGTACTTC. Protein: CSASTEISYEQYF.

The genes are TRBV28 and TRBJ1-2, with D perhaps TRBD1 (6 bases). V was clipped by 10 bases and J by 5 bases, with 17 bases between them. The CDR3 runs to 13 residues. The germline gives CDR1 MDHEN, CDR2 SYDVKM. The CDR3 nucleotides read TGTGCCACCCTCGAGGGGGGGCGTTATGGCTACACCTTC. It specifies CATLEGGRYGYTF.

This chain uses TRBV30 with TRBJ2-2, with D possibly being TRBD2 (5 bases). The CDR3 loop spans 14 amino acids. Between the trimmed V and J ends, which lost 1 base and 5 bases, there was a span of 11 bases. Germline-derived CDR1 and CDR2 are GTSNPN and SVGIG (reference sequence). CDR3 in amino acids: CAWSATLETGELFF. As DNA, the CDR3 is TGTGCCTGGAGTGCAACACTAGAAACCGGGGAGCTGTTTTTT.

This clone was observed a handful of times. The rearrangement uses TRBV7-2 and TRBJ2-4; D is possibly TRBD1 (5 bases). Germline V CDR1 and CDR2: SGHTA, FQGNSA. This CDR3 region has 14 residues. V shed 2 bases and J shed 4 bases, with 9 bases lying between them. The CDR3 spells CASSLWQGKNIQYF. Here the CDR3 DNA reads TGTGCCAGCAGCTTATGGCAGGGTAAAAACATTCAGTACTTC.

This sequence joins TRBV23-1 and TRBJ2-7, with 9 positions matching TRBD2. TRBV23-1 is an ORF, with its function uncertain. This CDR3 is 17 amino acids long. V trimming: 7 bases; J trimming: 1 base; junction bases outside the gene matches: 14. The CDR3 protein is CASTLRKSGRPSYEQYF. Written as DNA, the CDR3 is TGCGCCAGCACCCTTCGAAAAAGCGGGAGGCCTTCCTACGAGCAGTACTTC.